This T cell receptor (beta chain) was observed in a study of T cells after somatic rescue of genetic block. The method was immunoSEQ multiplex PCR; TCRdb's version includes in-frame clones alone and lacks a portion of them. The table lists approximately 12,000 clones, roughly 73% of them singletons. In germline, CDR1 is MNHEY, CDR2 SVGAGI. V shed 0 bases and J shed 5 bases, with 14 bases lying between them. The CDR3 has 15 amino acids. What was sequenced was peripheral blood mononuclear cells (PBMCs). The chain couples TRBV6-5 to TRBJ2-7; possible D gene TRBD1, 6 bases. This sequence originates from a boy between 10 and 17 years old. The CDR3 sequence: CASSYSGATTHEQYF. In DNA form, the CDR3 reads TGTGCCAGCAGTTACTCGGGGGCCACTACACACGAGCAGTACTTC.